This T cell receptor (beta chain) came from a study of human T cells and chemical hapten exposure. Notes on the study in general: PT1 expanded TCR counts and patch test score correlated positively. No change in TCRs above 1 in 1000 frequency was produced by DPC sensitization.

This clonotype was seen more than once but under ten times. Its target is not known. Germline assignment: CDR1 KGHSH and CDR2 LQKENI. V lost 2 bases to trimming and J lost 0 bases, with 9 bases between them. This CDR3 region has 15 residues. Documented time point: pre-sensitization, week 0. The sample's treatment: therapeutic diphenylcyclopropenone sensitization with weekly scalp DPC. One entry per CDR3 protein, called by TCRdb with MiXCR from the RACE reads. Among tens of thousands of distinct CDR3 sequences listed, roughly 6.7% were seen once. This chain links TRBV18 with TRBJ2-3, with D maybe TRBD1 (6 bases). The sample was whole blood, taken in connection with sensitization to the hapten diphenylcyclopropenone (DPC). This sequence originates from a woman in her 30s with alopecia areata. Some clones in this sample may be carry-over from other donors' samples. The CDR3 coding sequence is TGTGCCAGCTCACCAGACAGGCCCAGCACAGATACGCAGTATTTT. Translating it yields CASSPDRPSTDTQYF.